This entry concerns a single T cell receptor beta chain. Its antigen is still unknown. No qualities accompany the bases; no much larger clone lies one base away. The time point label, as the study defines it: baseline before first vaccination. Vaccinee samples came from UK trials COV001 and COV002, including a single-blind randomized controlled phase 2/3 trial of AZD1222 (ChAdOx1 nCoV-19) in healthy adults. Trial participant PBMC samples were collected at day 0 and day 28 after the second dose for TCRbeta chain sequencing. This sample was included in a study of T cell responses to AZD1222 COVID-19 vaccine (dated by TCRdb to about 2021). A note on the overall study: AZD1222 recipients whose second dose came at about 4 weeks and those whose second dose came at about 12 weeks were combined into one group, since spike-specific TCR depth and breadth did not differ between the two schedules. TCR sequencing was performed for roughly 250 trial participants, of whom about 200 were given two doses of AZD1222 and about 25 were given two doses of MenACWY control vaccine. Trial participants were enrolled by age into 18-55, 56-69 and 70-plus year subgroups, with roughly 160, 29 and 62 TCR-sequenced participants respectively.

The CDR3 regions of human TCRbeta chains were analyzed by immunosequencing. From the authors' description of their analysis: Repertoire TCRs were checked for matches against a reference library of SARS-CoV-2-specific TCRs that had been generated using the MIRA antigen-specificity platform. Breadth meant the fraction of unique TCRs that were SARS-CoV-2-associated, whereas depth meant the fraction of total T cells that were SARS-CoV-2-associated. Each spike-specific TCR was assigned to its reactive spike region and to a CD4 or CD8 class using the MIRA data. Log10-transformed breadth and depth values were compared by one-way ANOVA with Sidak's multiple comparisons tests. TCRdb mirrors the immuneACCESS table, restricted to in-frame sequences. Some clones are absent from its copies; in checked studies, under half trace to an unresolved V gene, and the reason for the others is unknown. V, J and clone size are those of that table, while D and trimming were read from the DNA. This sample gives about 210,000 clones in total; 85% to 95% of them show up just once. 1% to 1.5% of the sample goes to the ten largest clones.

The paper as a whole reports these results and caveats: Because no samples from the day 14 peak response were available, repertoires could be characterized only after the peak T cell response. Conclusions about previously exposed vaccinees are limited because only a handful of AZD1222 recipients were SARS-CoV-2 seropositive at baseline. Participants were mostly white British and included more females than males, and it was suggested by the authors that clonal diversity may have been underestimated. Vaccine-associated CD4 TCRs spanned the whole spike protein, with dominant responses in regions 160-218 and 743-854. After two AZD1222 doses, spike-specific TCR breadth and depth were significantly higher than at day 0 and than in MenACWY recipients. Reportedly, almost half of the unique spike-specific TCRs recognized epitopes lying outside the regions that are mutated in the B.1.351 and B.1.1.7 variants. In the small 56-69-year group, the increase in depth fell short of significance, most likely because of low power.

Taken from the germline V gene (reference sequence), the CDR1 and CDR2 loops are LNHDA and SQIVND. Reading from cysteine to phenylalanine, the CDR3 counts 13 amino acids. Of all the DNA, just the CDR3 is kept, 39 bases in frame from base 1. The germline V end is reduced by 8 bases and the J end by 9 bases; junction bases left unmatched: 6. Specimen: peripheral blood, collected on day 0 of AZD1222 vaccination. The TCR originated in an adult in good health. The V and J segments used are TRBV19 and TRBJ1-6, with 8 bases matching TRBD1. The DNA sequence is as follows: TGTGCCAGTTCCGGGACAGGTTCTTCACCCCTCCACTTT. Its protein product is CASSGTGSSPLHF. Reference TRBV19 and TRBJ1-6 proteins supply the regions before and after the CDR3; the full variable domain is: DGGITQSPKYLFRKEGQNVTLSCEQNLNHDAMYWYRQDPGQGLRLIYYSQIVNDFQKGDIAEGYSVSREKKESFPLTVTSAQKNPTAFYLCASSGTGSSPLHFGNGTRLTVT.